The sequence of this TCR beta chain was determined in a study of OX40 agonist ivuxolimab in advanced cancers. Study in general: Head and neck, renal cell, melanoma or hepatocellular carcinoma were the cancers that dose-escalation patients had. Patients with prior anti-PD-1, anti-PD-L1 or anti-CTLA-4 therapy were eligible; less than 50% had some. Study observations and caveats: Both blood CD4+ and CD8+ T cells showed clonal growth by week 6 at 0.1 to 3.0 mg/kg.

With respect to this clone: Its cognate antigen is unknown.

Libraries were prepared by immunoSEQ multiplex PCR; TCRdb keeps only in-frame clonotypes and omits some of them. The sample lists approximately 9,300 clones; roughly two thirds were seen once. The CDR3 loop spans 14 amino acids. Germline values: CDR1 MNHEY, CDR2 SMNVEV (reference sequence). The ends lost 4 bases at V and 9 bases at J; junction bases unmatched: 9. This TCR was sampled from an adult with an advanced solid tumor such as melanoma, head and neck, liver or kidney cancer. The specimen comprised CD4+ or CD8+ T cells sorted from blood, sampled in a trial of the OX40 agonist ivuxolimab. The rearrangement joins TRBV27 to TRBJ2-1; TRBD2 matches at 7 bases. In nucleotides, the CDR3 is TGTGCCAGCAGTTCAGGGCTAGCGGACCTTGAGCAGTTCTTC. Its translation is CASSSGLADLEQFF.